This T cell receptor (beta chain) derives from a study of cytomegalovirus exposure and HLA in healthy donors (TCRdb year 2017). The study in broad terms: An earlier analysis of several hundred of the donors reported 250 to 350 Gb of sequence data and 117 million unique TCR beta sequences from 190 million or so T cells. Both class I and class II loci were covered by HLA typing, at four-digit resolution. In addition to the first cohort of roughly 700 subjects, a separate validation cohort of 120 different subjects was used. Rather than drawing on any new phenotypic data, the later analysis identified candidate immune exposures from TCR beta sequences and the way those sequences occurred across donors. Across approximately 420 genotyped donors of the cohort, an average of about 200,000 unique TCR beta nucleotide sequences per donor were sequenced, and roughly a sixth of those sequences were non-productive. The study was designed to test whether signatures of past pathogen exposure could be identified by cataloging public T cell receptors. A later analysis re-analyzed previously published TCR beta repertoires from roughly 690 donors and added high-resolution HLA genotyping to study TCR occurrence patterns. To predict cytomegalovirus infection status, the study combined high-throughput TCR immunosequencing, statistical association of individual TCRs with disease status, and machine learning. Every discovery cohort repertoire had been produced on one sequencing platform. In an earlier analysis of 587 of the donors, high-throughput TCR beta sequencing was used to judge whether each TCR beta V gene segment behaved as functional or pseudogenic. A later genetic analysis took genome-wide SNP genotypes for about three fifths of the 666 donors and used that subset as a discovery cohort. Four to six DR-DQ haplotypes were handled as single units for association and clustering, since linkage in the cohort was strong. Roughly 300 gigabases of sequencing data and approximately 93 million unique TCR sequences were included in an early release covering around 600 HLA-typed donors. Of the roughly 400 genotyped donors, roughly 80% were placed in the genetic ancestry cluster associated with self-reported Caucasian donors. Alongside the repertoire data, information on donor age, sex, ethnicity and CMV serostatus was compiled. The study profiled the T cell repertoires of 500 to 800 subjects by immunosequencing and related them to cytomegalovirus serostatus. The number of donors typed differed by locus, with 629-630 for A, B, C, DRB1 and DQB1, about 500 for DQA1, about 610 for DPA1, and under 490 for DPB1.

General conclusions and limits of the study: Assigning TCR associations to individual alleles was difficult when HLA alleles, especially DR and DQ, strongly co-occurred. According to a later analysis, TCR association rates differed among HLA loci, with DRB1 alleles showing the most associated TCRs and HLA-C alleles showing the fewest. The 87-base-pair reads could not distinguish some IMGT-functional V segments, including TRBV6-2 and TRBV6-3, so those segments were excluded. In an earlier analysis of 450 to 750 of the donors, most TCR beta V segments appeared in productive rearrangements about 87% or about 30% of the time, broadly matching IMGT annotations. Because HLA typing was unavailable for some donors at each locus, only the typed subset was used in association tests. A cluster of highly shared sequence variants was judged likely to be a technical artifact of the sequencing pipeline. This cohort had only TCR beta chains sequenced, and the lack of alpha or paired-chain data limited which features could be detected. A further reported finding was that TCR beta sequences accurately predicted the HLA-A and HLA-B alleles for most subjects in the first cohort. The presence/absence analyses assumed that sequencing depth was roughly uniform across donors, and that assumption may not be true. Most TCR sequences were seen in very few donors, while some public TCRs were found in many individuals. In a later analysis, 16,951 TCR beta sequences were associated with specific HLA alleles at a false discovery rate of 0.05. According to a later analysis, parvovirus B19, influenza, CMV and Epstein-Barr virus appeared linked to several top co-occurrence clusters. A total of some 180 TCR beta chains were listed by the study as associated with cytomegalovirus. Because counts were too low, roughly 16 rarely observed V segments, including chromosome 9 orphons, were excluded from the earlier analysis of 500 to 700 of the donors. According to the authors, the approach could potentially be generalized to other disease states and immunological phenotypes. The only immune exposure information available for the cohort was CMV serostatus. According to a later genetic analysis, donors in an Asian-associated ancestry cluster had fewer N-insertions in productive TCRs than the approximately 690-donor mean. In a later analysis, most CMV-associated TCR beta chains were found to appear HLA-restricted, with HLA associations seemingly driven largely by CMV exposure. A later genetic analysis associated a missense DCLRE1C variant with V-gene and J-gene trimming of TCR beta chains, and an independent cohort replicated the association. In both the original and validation cohorts, the classifier was reported to diagnose cytomegalovirus status with high specificity and sensitivity. In a later analysis, HLA-associated TCR beta chains were found to be more clonally expanded and to have lower generation probabilities than equally common non-associated chains. In vitro tests confirmed that a few of the cytomegalovirus-associated TCR beta chains recognize cytomegalovirus antigens. Linkage disequilibrium might explain the correlated functional status among segregating V segments, but an unknown experimental factor could not be ruled out.

Relative to germline, V is missing 0 bases and J is missing 1 base, with 12 bases of the junction outside any gene match. Including the terminal cysteine and phenylalanine, the CDR3 comprises 18 residues. Just CDR3 DNA is preserved here, 54 bases in frame from base 1. CDR1 and CDR2 were assigned from the germline V gene (reference sequence) as SGHKS and YYEKEE. Worth noting for this clone: What this receptor recognizes is not known. The record has no base qualities; no much larger clone is one base away.

Receptors were amplified or captured by the immunoSEQ multiplex PCR assay. A mixture of 60 forward primers for TCR Vbeta segments and 13 reverse primers for TCR Jbeta segments was used in the multiplex PCR. Amplification of the CDR3 region of rearranged TCR beta genes was performed with a multiplex PCR assay on genomic DNA. Amplified TCR beta libraries were sequenced as 87-base-pair reads on the Illumina HiSeq System. Processing in the source paper ran as follows. A later analysis tallied 75 million to 95 million unique TCR beta chains across the 610 or so repertoires, and around 12 million of those chains were shared by two or more donors. Raw reads were error-corrected and collapsed into unique sequences by a nearest-neighbor algorithm in which closely related sequences were merged to remove PCR and sequencing errors. To assign V, D and J gene segments, CDR3 sequences were aligned to IMGT reference sequences. For a sequence to be retained, a match of at least six nucleotides was required to both a V gene segment and a J gene segment. A rearrangement counted as productive if the CDR3 had no stop codons and remained in frame with V and J, and every other rearrangement counted as non-productive. CDR3 was defined according to IMGT convention as the region running from the second conserved V-encoded cysteine to the conserved J-encoded phenylalanine. Sequences without an unambiguous match to a single V gene segment were excluded from the earlier analysis of 450 to 750 of the donors. An earlier analysis of 500 to 600 of the donors classified V segments as functional when productive rearrangements were above 56.7% and as segregating when the standard deviation between donors was above 5%. A statistical classification framework was developed to diagnose cytomegalovirus status using the catalog of TCR beta chain sequences. In a later analysis, TCR nucleotide sequences were compared against IMGT/GENE-DB human TR gene sequences so that V and J genes could be assigned. In a later analysis, CDR3 sequences and most-parsimonious VDJ recombination scenarios were assigned using the TCRdist pipeline. In a later analysis, every TCR beta chain was defined by the combination of its CDR3 amino acid sequence and its V-gene family, and reads without a unique V-gene family were dropped. A later analysis removed 592 highly shared, low-generation-probability nucleotide sequences to deal with suspected cross-contamination and a sequencing artifact. A later analysis calculated a clonal expansion index for each public chain from normalized within-repertoire ranks of inferred template counts. In a later analysis, generation probabilities were computed using a VDJ recombination model fitted to out-of-frame rearrangements, and the results were checked against IGoR. A later analysis scored TCR-TCR, TCR-HLA and TCR-CMV co-occurrence with hypergeometric tests, applying a repertoire-size bias correction to TCR pairs. To estimate false discovery rates, a later analysis permuted the HLA or CMV assignments 20 times. In a later analysis, co-occurring TCRs were grouped using DBSCAN, and TCRdist sequence similarity was added for clustering within HLA-allele-positive subsets. Repertoires with fewer than 30,000 or more than 120,000 public chains were left out of co-occurrence clustering, as were five repertoires with anomalous nucleotide sharing. TCRdb took this table from immuneACCESS and kept in-frame rearrangements with V and J called. Such tables lack part of the clones; where checked against another copy, unresolved V genes explain under half of the gap, and the rest is unexplained. V, J and clone size reflect that table, while D and trimming were determined from the DNA. The sample table records 60,000 to 70,000 clones; 60% to 80% of these occur just once. In total, the top ten clones hold 7.8% of the sample.

In total, fewer than 750 healthy bone marrow donors made up the cohort. All cohort members were sampled while nominally healthy, although unrecorded immune exposures were likely present. The donor tested CMV seropositive and was one of the 289 seropositive cohort members. Every donor gave a peripheral blood sample, and the peripheral blood mononuclear cells from that sample were used for TCR beta sequencing. The Qiagen DNeasy Blood Extraction Kit was used to extract genomic DNA from the blood cell samples. Sequencing was done on a sample of PBMCs. The chain uses TRBV5-5 and TRBJ1-1; 7 middle bases align to TRBD1. This sequence originates from a man aged 55-75 years in good health and CMV-seropositive. The bases are TGTGCCAGCAGCTTGGGACAGGGATTCGGGCTGCGGAACACTGAAGCTTTCTTT. The encoded protein is CASSLGQGFGLRNTEAFF.